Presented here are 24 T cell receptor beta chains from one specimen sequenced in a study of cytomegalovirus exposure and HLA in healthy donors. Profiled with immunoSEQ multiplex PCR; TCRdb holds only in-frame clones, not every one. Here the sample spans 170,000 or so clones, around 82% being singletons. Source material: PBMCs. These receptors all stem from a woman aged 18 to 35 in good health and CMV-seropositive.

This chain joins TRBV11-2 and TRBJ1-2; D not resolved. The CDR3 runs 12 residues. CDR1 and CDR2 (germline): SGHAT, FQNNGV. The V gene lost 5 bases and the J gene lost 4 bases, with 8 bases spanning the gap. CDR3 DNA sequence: TGTGCCAGCAGCGAGAGTGGCTATGGCTACACCTTC. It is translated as CASSESGYGYTF. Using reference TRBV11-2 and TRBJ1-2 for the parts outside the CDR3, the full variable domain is EAGVAQSPRYKIIEKRQSVAFWCNPISGHATLYWYQQILGQGPKLLIQFQNNGVVDDSQLPKDRFSAERLKGVDSTLKIQPAKLEDSAVYLCASSESGYGYTFGSGTRLTVV.

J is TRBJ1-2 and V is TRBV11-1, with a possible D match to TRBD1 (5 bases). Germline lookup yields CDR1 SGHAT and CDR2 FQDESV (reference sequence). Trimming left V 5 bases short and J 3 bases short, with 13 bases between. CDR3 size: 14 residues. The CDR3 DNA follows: TGTGCCAGCAGCCGGAGGTGGGGGGACTATGGCTACACCTTC. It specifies CASSRRWGDYGYTF.

Here the CDR3 DNA reads TGTGCCAGCAGCGTAGGGGGCAGAGCTACCGGGGAGCTGTTTTTT. Amino acid sequence: CASSVGGRATGELFF. J is TRBJ2-2 and V is TRBV9, with D maybe TRBD1 (5 bases). V was cut by 0 bases and J by 5 bases, with 11 bases left in between. The germline CDR1 and CDR2 sequences are SGDLS and YYNGEE. This CDR3 region has 15 residues.

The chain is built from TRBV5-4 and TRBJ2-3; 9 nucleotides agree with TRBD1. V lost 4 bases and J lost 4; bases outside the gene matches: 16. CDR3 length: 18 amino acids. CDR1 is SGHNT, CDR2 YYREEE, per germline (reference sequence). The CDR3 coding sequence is TGTGCCAGCAGCCTCATGGGCCGGGGACAGGGAATTTCAGATACGCAGTATTTT. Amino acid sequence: CASSLMGRGQGISDTQYF.

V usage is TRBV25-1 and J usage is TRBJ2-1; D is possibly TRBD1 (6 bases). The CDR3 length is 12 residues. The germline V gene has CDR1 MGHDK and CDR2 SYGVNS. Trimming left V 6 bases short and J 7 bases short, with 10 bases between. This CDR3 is CASSDRKNEQFF. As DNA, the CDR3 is TGTGCCAGCAGCGACAGGAAAAATGAGCAGTTCTTC. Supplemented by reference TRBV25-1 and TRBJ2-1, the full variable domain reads EADIYQTPRYLVIGTGKKITLECSQTMGHDKMYWYQQDPGMELHLIHYSYGVNSTEKGDLSSESTVSRIRTEHFPLTLESARPSHTSQYLCASSDRKNEQFFGPGTRLTVL.

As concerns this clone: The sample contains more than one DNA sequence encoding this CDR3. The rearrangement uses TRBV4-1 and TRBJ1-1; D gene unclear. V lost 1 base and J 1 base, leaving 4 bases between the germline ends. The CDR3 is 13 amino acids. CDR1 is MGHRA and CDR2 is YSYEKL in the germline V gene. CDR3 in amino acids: CASSQAGNTEAFF. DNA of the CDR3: TGCGCCAGCAGCCAAGCCGGGAACACTGAAGCTTTCTTT.

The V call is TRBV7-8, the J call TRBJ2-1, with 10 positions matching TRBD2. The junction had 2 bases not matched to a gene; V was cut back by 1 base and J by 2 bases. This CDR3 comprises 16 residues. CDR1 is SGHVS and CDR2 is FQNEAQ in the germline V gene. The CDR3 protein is CASSLGTSGTYNEQFF. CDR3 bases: TGTGCCAGCAGCTTAGGGACTAGCGGAACCTACAATGAGCAGTTCTTC.

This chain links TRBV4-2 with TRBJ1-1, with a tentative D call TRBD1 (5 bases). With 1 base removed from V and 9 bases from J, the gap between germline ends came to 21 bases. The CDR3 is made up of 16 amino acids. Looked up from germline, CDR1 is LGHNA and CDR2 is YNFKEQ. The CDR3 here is CASSQASLSETVKAFF. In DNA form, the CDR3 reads TGTGCCAGCAGCCAAGCTTCTTTATCTGAGACAGTCAAAGCTTTCTTT.

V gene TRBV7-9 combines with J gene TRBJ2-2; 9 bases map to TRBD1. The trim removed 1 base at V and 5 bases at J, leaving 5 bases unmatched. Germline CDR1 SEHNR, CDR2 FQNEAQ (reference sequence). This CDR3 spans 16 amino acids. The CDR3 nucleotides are TGTGCCAGCAGCTTAGGACTGGGGACAGGGACCGGGGAGCTGTTTTTT. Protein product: CASSLGLGTGTGELFF.

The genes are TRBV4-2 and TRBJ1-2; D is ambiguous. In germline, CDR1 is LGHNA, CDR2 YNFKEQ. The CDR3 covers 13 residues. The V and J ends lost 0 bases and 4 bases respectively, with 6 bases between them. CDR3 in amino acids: CASSQEGGYGYTF. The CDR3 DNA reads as TGTGCCAGCAGCCAAGAAGGCGGCTATGGCTACACCTTC.

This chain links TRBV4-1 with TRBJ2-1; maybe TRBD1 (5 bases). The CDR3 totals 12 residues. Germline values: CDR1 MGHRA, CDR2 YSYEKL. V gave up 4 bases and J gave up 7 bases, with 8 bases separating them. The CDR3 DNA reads TGCGCCAGCAGCCGGTGGACAAATGAGCAGTTCTTC. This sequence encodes CASSRWTNEQFF.

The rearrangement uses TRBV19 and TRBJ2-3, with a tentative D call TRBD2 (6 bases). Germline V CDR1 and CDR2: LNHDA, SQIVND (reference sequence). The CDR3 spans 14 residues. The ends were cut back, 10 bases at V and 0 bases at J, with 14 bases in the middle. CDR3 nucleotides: TGTGCCACGGGAGCGGGCCCTAGCACAGATACGCAGTATTTT. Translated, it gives CATGAGPSTDTQYF.

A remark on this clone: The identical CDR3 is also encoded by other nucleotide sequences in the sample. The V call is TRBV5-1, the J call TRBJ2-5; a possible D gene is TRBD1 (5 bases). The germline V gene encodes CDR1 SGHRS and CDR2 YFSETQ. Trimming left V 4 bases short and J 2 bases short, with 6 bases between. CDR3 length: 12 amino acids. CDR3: CASSRQQETQYF. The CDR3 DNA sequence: TGCGCCAGCAGCCGACAGCAAGAGACCCAGTACTTC.

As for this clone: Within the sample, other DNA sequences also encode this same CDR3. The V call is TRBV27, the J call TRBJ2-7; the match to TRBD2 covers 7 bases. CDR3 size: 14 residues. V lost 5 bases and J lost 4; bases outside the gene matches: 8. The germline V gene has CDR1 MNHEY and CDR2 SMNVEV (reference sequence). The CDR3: CASSNSGGGYEQYF. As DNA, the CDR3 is TGTGCCAGCAGTAACAGTGGGGGGGGATACGAGCAGTACTTC.

The CDR3 DNA reads as TGTGCCAGCAGCTCCCTACAGGGTAGGCAAGAGCAGTACTTC. This encodes CASSSLQGRQEQYF. The V and J genes are TRBV7-8 and TRBJ2-7; the D gene is possibly TRBD1 (6 bases). Germline loops: CDR1 SGHVS, CDR2 FQNEAQ. The V and J ends lost 4 bases and 7 bases respectively, with 17 bases between them. The CDR3 is made up of 14 amino acids.

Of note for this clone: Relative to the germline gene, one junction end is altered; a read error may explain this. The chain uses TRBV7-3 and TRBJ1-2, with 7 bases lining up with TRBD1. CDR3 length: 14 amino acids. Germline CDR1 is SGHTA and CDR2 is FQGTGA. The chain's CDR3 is CASSLKGANNGYTF. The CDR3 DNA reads TGTGCCAGCAGCTTAAAGGGGGCTAACAATGGCTACACCTTC.

The DNA of the CDR3 is TGTGCCAGCAGCCCGTACCCCCGCTCCAGATCCTACAATGAGCAGTTCTTC. It is translated as CASSPYPRSRSYNEQFF. The chain links TRBV5-4 to TRBJ2-1, with unresolved D. Germline V gene lookup returns CDR1 SGHNT and CDR2 YYREEE (reference sequence). The CDR3 covers 17 residues. Deletions cut 4 bases from V and 1 base from J, with 18 bases between.

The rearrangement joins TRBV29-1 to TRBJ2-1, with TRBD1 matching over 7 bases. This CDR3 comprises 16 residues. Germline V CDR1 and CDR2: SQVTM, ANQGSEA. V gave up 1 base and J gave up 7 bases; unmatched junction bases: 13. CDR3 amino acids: CSVEAPGTVLDNEQFF. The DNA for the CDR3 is TGCAGCGTTGAAGCACCCGGGACAGTGTTGGATAATGAGCAGTTCTTC.

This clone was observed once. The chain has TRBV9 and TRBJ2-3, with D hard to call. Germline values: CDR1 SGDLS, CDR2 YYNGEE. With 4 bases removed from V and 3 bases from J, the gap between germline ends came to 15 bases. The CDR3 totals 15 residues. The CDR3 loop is CASSQDSYGTDTQYF. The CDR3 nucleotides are TGTGCCAGCAGCCAAGACTCATACGGGACAGATACGCAGTATTTT.

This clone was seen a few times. The chain's CDR3 is CASSRTSGIYEQYF. CDR3 in DNA: TGTGCCAGTAGTAGGACTAGCGGAATCTACGAGCAGTACTTC. This chain uses TRBV19 with TRBJ2-7, with 10 nucleotides matching TRBD2. CDR3 length: 14 residues. CDR1 and CDR2 (germline): LNHDA, SQIVND (reference sequence). V dropped 4 bases and J dropped 3; count of bases not matched to a gene: 3.

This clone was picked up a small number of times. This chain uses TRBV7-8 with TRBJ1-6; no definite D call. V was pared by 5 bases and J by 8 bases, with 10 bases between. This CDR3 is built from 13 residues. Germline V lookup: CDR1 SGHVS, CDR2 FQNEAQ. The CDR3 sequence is CASSPAGDSPLHF. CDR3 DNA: TGTGCCAGCAGCCCGGCTGGAGATTCACCCCTCCACTTT. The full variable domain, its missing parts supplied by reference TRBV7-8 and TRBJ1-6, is GAGVSQSPRYKVAKRGQDVALRCDPISGHVSLFWYQQALGQGPEFLTYFQNEAQLDKSGLPSDRFFAERPEGSVSTLKIQRTQQEDSAVYLCASSPAGDSPLHFGNGTRLTVT.

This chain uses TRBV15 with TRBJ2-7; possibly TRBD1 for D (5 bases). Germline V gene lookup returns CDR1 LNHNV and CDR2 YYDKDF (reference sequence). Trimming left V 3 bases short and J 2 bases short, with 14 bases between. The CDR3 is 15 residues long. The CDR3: CATSRARQLPYEQYF. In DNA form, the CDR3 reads TGTGCCACCAGCAGGGCTAGACAGTTACCCTACGAGCAGTACTTC.

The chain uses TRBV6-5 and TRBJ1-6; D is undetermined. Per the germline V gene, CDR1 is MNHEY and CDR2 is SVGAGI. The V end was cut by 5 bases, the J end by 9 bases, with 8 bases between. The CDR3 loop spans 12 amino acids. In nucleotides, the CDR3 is TGTGCCAGCAGTCTCGGGATTTCACCCCTCCACTTT. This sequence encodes CASSLGISPLHF.

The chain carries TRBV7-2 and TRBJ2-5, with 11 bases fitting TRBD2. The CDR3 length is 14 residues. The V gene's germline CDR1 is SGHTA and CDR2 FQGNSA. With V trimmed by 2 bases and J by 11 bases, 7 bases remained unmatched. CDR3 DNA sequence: TGTGCCAGCAGCTTAAAGGGACTAGCGGCGGTGCAGTACTTC. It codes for CASSLKGLAAVQYF. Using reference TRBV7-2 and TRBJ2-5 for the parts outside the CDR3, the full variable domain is GAGVSQSPSNKVTEKGKDVELRCDPISGHTALYWYRQSLGQGLEFLIYFQGNSAPDKSGLPSDRFSAERTGGSVSTLTIQRTQQEDSAVYLCASSLKGLAAVQYFGPGTRLLVL.